The 26 T cell receptor beta chains presented below share a single source sample, sequenced in a study of blood T cell repertoires in COVID-19. Here immunoSEQ multiplex PCR was the method, and the copy in TCRdb shows in-frame clones only, minus some. The table lists 200,000 to 300,000 clones, more than 75% of them singletons. Sequenced: peripheral blood. These receptor sequences come from an older woman with active or convalescent COVID-19.

The chain employs TRBV7-2 and TRBJ2-5; D may be TRBD2 (6 bases). V lost 7 bases, J lost 0 bases, and 12 bases lay in between. The CDR3 extends over 14 amino acids. Germline V gene data show CDR1 as SGHTA and CDR2 as FQGNSA. The CDR3 DNA is TGTGCCAGCACGCTAGCGCCATACCAAGAGACCCAGTACTTC. Translating gives CASTLAPYQETQYF.

This chain links TRBV30 with TRBJ1-1; 9 bases are a match to TRBD1. Trimming removed 3 bases from V and 8 bases from J; junction bases left unmatched: 4. From germline, CDR1 is GTSNPN and CDR2 SVGIG (reference sequence). The CDR3 has 12 residues. CDR3 sequence reads: CAWRGQGTEAFF. The CDR3 DNA reads TGTGCCTGGAGGGGACAGGGAACGGAAGCTTTCTTT.

The chain uses TRBV3-1 (or the pseudogene TRBV3-2) and TRBJ1-1, with 7 bases aligning to TRBD1. The CDR3 length is 16 residues. With 5 bases clipped from V and 0 bases from J, the junction kept 9 bases outside the gene matches. The germline CDR1 and CDR2 sequences are LGHDT and YNNKEL (reference sequence). CDR3 amino acids: CASSKQGTPVNTEAFF. In nucleotides, the CDR3 is TGTGCCAGCAGCAAACAGGGGACCCCAGTGAACACTGAAGCTTTCTTT.

This chain connects TRBV7-2 to TRBJ2-1; TRBD2 aligns across 7 bases. This CDR3 comprises 15 residues. Looked up from germline, CDR1 is SGHTA and CDR2 is FQGNSA. The ends lost 2 bases at V and 0 bases at J; junction bases unmatched: 1. The CDR3 sequence is CASSLRTSSYNEQFF. The CDR3, as DNA: TGTGCCAGCAGCTTAAGGACTAGCTCCTACAATGAGCAGTTCTTC.

As concerns this clone: Because the CDR3's place on the DNA is in doubt, the DNA is left out and the CDR3 is given as listed by TCRdb. V usage is TRBV24-1 and J usage is TRBJ2-2; the table's D call, TRBD1, was not checked against the DNA. Germline V gene data show CDR1 as KGHDR and CDR2 as SFDVKD. The CDR3 totals 16 residues, both ends included. CDR3 region: CATSDPGTGTPGSCFF.

On this clone: A much larger clone differs from this one at a single base, so this may be a read error. The chain carries TRBV27 and TRBJ1-2, with 7 nucleotides matching TRBD1. Per germline, CDR1 MNHEY and CDR2 SMNVEV (reference sequence). V was pared by 4 bases and J by 4 bases, with 0 bases of the junction left unmatched. The CDR3 is 12 residues long. CDR3 in amino acids: CASSSGGYGYTF. CDR3 nucleotides: TGTGCCAGCAGTTCAGGGGGCTATGGCTACACCTTC.

The table lists this clone with a few counts. The chain is built from TRBV5-1 and TRBJ1-3; perhaps TRBD1 as D (6 bases). Looked up from germline, CDR1 is SGHRS and CDR2 is YFSETQ. V was trimmed by 4 bases and J by 2 bases, leaving 13 bases between them. The CDR3 covers 15 residues. The CDR3 loop is CASSPEQGPGNTIYF. In DNA form, the CDR3 reads TGCGCCAGCAGCCCCGAACAGGGACCTGGAAACACCATATATTTT.

Worth noting for this clone: This same CDR3 is encoded by further DNA sequences in the sample. J is TRBJ2-3 and V is TRBV30, with D possibly TRBD1 on 5 matching bases. Germline V CDR1 and CDR2: GTSNPN, SVGIG (reference sequence). CDR3 length: 12 amino acids. The ends were cut back, 5 bases at V and 3 bases at J, with 9 bases in the middle. CDR3 nucleotide sequence: TGTGCCTGGGGGCAGGGAACAGATACGCAGTATTTT. This sequence encodes CAWGQGTDTQYF.

The rearrangement uses TRBV7-8 and TRBJ2-5; the match to TRBD2 covers 11 bases. Germline V gives CDR1 SGHVS, CDR2 FQNEAQ. The CDR3 has 16 residues. Trimming took 5 bases from V and 0 from J; bases not matched to a gene: 5. This CDR3 is CASSPSTSGNQETQYF. The CDR3, as DNA: TGTGCCAGCAGCCCATCGACTAGCGGGAACCAAGAGACCCAGTACTTC.

This clone has just one count. The rearrangement links TRBV18 to TRBJ2-6, with 11 bases identical to TRBD1. This CDR3 spans 18 amino acids. V shed 3 bases and J 4 bases; nucleotides not matched to a gene: 8. CDR1 is KGHSH, CDR2 LQKENI, per germline. CDR3 protein: CASSPRTGGGAGANVLTF. CDR3 nucleotide sequence: TGTGCCAGCTCACCGAGGACAGGGGGCGGGGCCGGGGCCAACGTCCTGACTTTC.

The chain joins TRBV11-2 to TRBJ1-1; possibly TRBD1 for D (6 bases). V lost 5 bases, J lost 3 bases, and 16 bases lay in between. CDR3 length: 15 amino acids. The germline gives CDR1 SGHAT, CDR2 FQNNGV. CDR3 sequence (DNA): TGTGCCAGCAGCCGAATAGAACAGGGAGACACTGAAGCTTTCTTT. Translating gives CASSRIEQGDTEAFF.

The chain uses TRBV6-5 and TRBJ2-5, with D possibly TRBD1 on 5 matching bases. The CDR3 runs to 14 residues. The ends were cut back, 6 bases at V and 5 bases at J, with 16 bases in the middle. Per germline, CDR1 MNHEY and CDR2 SVGAGI. CDR3 in amino acids: CASSKWKGWETQYF. The CDR3 region has the DNA TGTGCCAGCAGCAAATGGAAGGGGTGGGAGACCCAGTACTTC.

The chain links TRBV6-4 to TRBJ2-6; D is ambiguous. The CDR3 runs to 13 residues. The germline CDR1 and CDR2 sequences are MRHNA and SNTAGT. The V end lost 4 bases, the J end lost 5 bases, and 6 bases lay between the germline ends. CDR3 coding DNA: TGTGCCAGCAGTGTCGACAGGGCCAACGTCCTGACTTTC. Translation: CASSVDRANVLTF.

The chain employs TRBV5-6 and TRBJ1-1; TRBD1 agrees at 7 bases. Per germline, CDR1 SGHDT and CDR2 YYEEEE. V trimming: 1 base; J trimming: 1 base; junction bases outside the gene matches: 1. The CDR3 covers 14 residues. The CDR3 DNA reads as TGTGCCAGCAGCTTGACAGGGGAGAACACTGAAGCTTTCTTT. Its protein is CASSLTGENTEAFF.

This rearrangement joins TRBV7-9 to TRBJ1-4; weak D call: TRBD1 (5 bases). CDR1 and CDR2 (germline): SEHNR, FQNEAQ (reference sequence). V lost 2 bases and J 8 bases, leaving 12 bases between the germline ends. CDR3 size: 14 residues. The CDR3 DNA reads as TGTGCCAGCAGCTTAACAGGTCAAGGGGAAAAACTGTTTTTT. Encoded protein: CASSLTGQGEKLFF. Filled out from reference TRBV7-9 and TRBJ1-4, the complete variable domain reads DTGVSQNPRHKITKRGQNVTFRCDPISEHNRLYWYRQTLGQGPEFLTYFQNEAQLEKSRLLSDRFSAERPKGSFSTLEIQRTEQGDSAMYLCASSLTGQGEKLFFGSGTQLSVL.

The genes are TRBV29-1 and TRBJ2-7; D is unresolved. Germline V CDR1 and CDR2: SQVTM, ANQGSEA. This CDR3 comprises 12 residues. V was shortened by 5 bases and J by 0 bases, with 8 bases between the two germline ends. The CDR3 is CSVSTLSYEQYF. As DNA, the CDR3 is TGCAGCGTTTCGACACTCTCCTACGAGCAGTACTTC.

The rearrangement joins TRBV6-5 to TRBJ1-1, with 8 bases matching TRBD1. The CDR3 length is 15 residues. Germline CDR1 reads MNHEY; CDR2 reads SVGAGI. Losses at the gene ends were 6 bases for V and 4 bases for J; bases not matched to a gene: 10. CDR3 DNA: TGTGCCAGCAGAAGCCACGGACAGGGAGGCACTGAAGCTTTCTTT. This encodes CASRSHGQGGTEAFF.

V usage is TRBV6-4 and J usage is TRBJ1-2; TRBD1 is a possible D gene (5 bases). The CDR3 is 14 residues long. Deletions cut 8 bases from V and 7 bases from J, with 20 bases between. CDR1 and CDR2 (germline): MRHNA, SNTAGT. For the CDR3, the DNA is TGTGCCAGCTCCCCAGGCCCAGGGTCCCCTGGCTACACCTTC. As protein: CASSPGPGSPGYTF.

The rearrangement links TRBV27 to TRBJ1-2; D call uncertain. Germline V gene lookup returns CDR1 MNHEY and CDR2 SMNVEV (reference sequence). Trimming took off 4 bases at V and 7 bases at J, with 19 bases between the two ends. The CDR3 is 15 amino acids. The CDR3 region is CASSSQDRPTSGYTF. The CDR3 region has the DNA TGTGCCAGCAGTTCGCAAGATCGCCCTACGAGTGGCTACACCTTC.

This clone was counted once. The V and J genes are TRBV6-2 or TRBV6-3 and TRBJ2-1, with 8 bases lining up with TRBD1. From germline, CDR1 is MNHEY and CDR2 SVGEGT. This CDR3 is built from 17 residues. With V trimmed by 2 bases and J by 4 bases, 10 bases remained unmatched. The CDR3 nucleotides are TGTGCCAGCAGTTACCCGCCGGGACAGGCGATTTACAATGAGCAGTTCTTC. This translates into CASSYPPGQAIYNEQFF.

The DNA for the CDR3 is TGTGCCAGCAGCTTACAGGTGAACACTGAAGCTTTCTTT. Translation gives CASSLQVNTEAFF. The chain is built from TRBV7-9 and TRBJ1-1; D uncertain. Deletions cut 2 bases from V and 0 bases from J, with 4 bases between. The germline CDR1 and CDR2 sequences are SEHNR and FQNEAQ (reference sequence). The CDR3 is 13 residues long.

The chain is built from TRBV5-6 and TRBJ2-1, with D perhaps matching TRBD1 (8 bases). Germline CDR1 reads SGHDT; CDR2 reads YYEEEE. There are 15 residues in the CDR3. V was pared by 1 base and J by 9 bases, with 17 bases between. The CDR3 is CASSLWAGGGGEQFF. CDR3 coding DNA: TGTGCCAGCAGCTTGTGGGCAGGGGGCGGGGGTGAGCAGTTCTTC.

The chain couples TRBV6-6 to TRBJ2-1, with a tentative D call TRBD1 (5 bases). V gave up 6 bases and J gave up 3 bases, with 18 bases separating them. CDR1 MNHNY and CDR2 SVGAGI come from the germline V gene (reference sequence). This CDR3 is built from 16 residues. The CDR3 reads CASSATGKIFYNEQFF. CDR3 nucleotides: TGTGCCAGCAGCGCCACAGGTAAAATTTTCTACAATGAGCAGTTCTTC.

The rearrangement uses TRBV7-3 and TRBJ2-5, with D possibly matching TRBD1 (5 bases). The CDR3 has 16 residues. CDR1 and CDR2 (germline): SGHTA, FQGTGA. The germline V and J ends were trimmed by 5 bases and 5 bases, with 21 bases remaining between them. The CDR3, as DNA: TGTGCCAGCAGCCCCCGTGGAAGTAGGGGTCAGGAGACCCAGTACTTC. It specifies CASSPRGSRGQETQYF.

The chain links TRBV3-1 (or the pseudogene TRBV3-2) to TRBJ2-7; 9 nucleotides match TRBD1. Germline V lookup: CDR1 LGHDT, CDR2 YNNKEL (reference sequence). V lost 4 bases and J lost 2; bases outside the gene matches: 6. This CDR3 is 15 amino acids long. Here the CDR3 reads CASSLNRGRAYEQYF. The CDR3 region has the DNA TGTGCCAGCAGCCTAAACAGGGGGCGAGCCTACGAGCAGTACTTC.

This rearrangement joins TRBV9 to TRBJ2-2; D unresolved. Germline V gene lookup returns CDR1 SGDLS and CDR2 YYNGEE. The CDR3 length is 13 residues. Trimming left V 10 bases short and J 0 bases short, with 10 bases between. Here the CDR3 DNA reads TGTGCCTCCTCTACCGCGAACACCGGGGAGCTGTTTTTT. The encoded protein is CASSTANTGELFF. Using reference TRBV9 and TRBJ2-2 for the parts outside the CDR3, the full variable domain is DSGVTQTPKHLITATGQRVTLRCSPRSGDLSVYWYQQSLDQGLQFLIQYYNGEERAKGNILERFSAQQFPDLHSELNLSSLELGDSALYFCASSTANTGELFFGEGSRLTVL.